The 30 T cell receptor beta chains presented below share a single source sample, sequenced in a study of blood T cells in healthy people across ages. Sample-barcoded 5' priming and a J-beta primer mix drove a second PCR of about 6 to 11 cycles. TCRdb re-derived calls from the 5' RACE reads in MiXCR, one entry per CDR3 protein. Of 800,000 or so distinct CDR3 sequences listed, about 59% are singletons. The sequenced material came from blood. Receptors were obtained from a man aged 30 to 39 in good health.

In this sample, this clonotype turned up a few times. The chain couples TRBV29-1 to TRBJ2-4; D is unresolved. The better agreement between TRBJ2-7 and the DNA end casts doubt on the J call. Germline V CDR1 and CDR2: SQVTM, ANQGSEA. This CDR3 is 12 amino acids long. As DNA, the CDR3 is TGCAGCGTTCTGGCCACCTCCTACGAGCAGTACTTC. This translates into CSVLATSYEQYF.

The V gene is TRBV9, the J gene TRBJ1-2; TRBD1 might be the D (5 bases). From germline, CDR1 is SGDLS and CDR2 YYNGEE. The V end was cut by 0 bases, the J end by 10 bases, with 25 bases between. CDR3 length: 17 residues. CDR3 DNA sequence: TGTGCCAGCAGCGTAGGTCGCAGGGTGACCGGCAGCTATCACTACACCTTC. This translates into CASSVGRRVTGSYHYTF.

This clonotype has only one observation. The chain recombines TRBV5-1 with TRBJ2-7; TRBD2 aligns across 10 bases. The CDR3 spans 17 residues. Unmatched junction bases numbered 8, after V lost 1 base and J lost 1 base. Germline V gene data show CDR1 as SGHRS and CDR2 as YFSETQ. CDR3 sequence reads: CASSLTSGAAVSYEQYF. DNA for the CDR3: TGCGCCAGCAGCTTGACTAGCGGGGCTGCGGTTTCCTACGAGCAGTACTTC.

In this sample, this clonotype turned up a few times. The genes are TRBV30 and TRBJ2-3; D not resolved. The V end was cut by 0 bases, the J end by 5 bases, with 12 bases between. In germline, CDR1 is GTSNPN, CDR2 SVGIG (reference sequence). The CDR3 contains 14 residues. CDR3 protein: CAWSVLHGGDTQYF. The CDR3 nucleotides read TGTGCCTGGAGTGTACTACATGGCGGAGATACGCAGTATTTT.

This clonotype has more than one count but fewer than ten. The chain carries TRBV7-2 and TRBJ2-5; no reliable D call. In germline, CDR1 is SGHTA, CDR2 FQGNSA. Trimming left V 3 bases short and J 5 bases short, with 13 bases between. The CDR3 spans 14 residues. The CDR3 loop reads CASSFGQAGETQYF. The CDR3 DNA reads TGTGCCAGCAGCTTTGGGCAGGCTGGGGAGACCCAGTACTTC.

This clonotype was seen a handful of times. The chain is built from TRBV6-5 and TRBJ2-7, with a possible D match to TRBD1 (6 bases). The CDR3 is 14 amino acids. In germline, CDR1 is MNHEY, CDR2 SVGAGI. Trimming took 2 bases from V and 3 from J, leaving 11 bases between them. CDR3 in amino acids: CASSYGGRGYEQYF. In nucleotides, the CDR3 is TGTGCCAGCAGTTACGGTGGCAGGGGCTACGAGCAGTACTTC.

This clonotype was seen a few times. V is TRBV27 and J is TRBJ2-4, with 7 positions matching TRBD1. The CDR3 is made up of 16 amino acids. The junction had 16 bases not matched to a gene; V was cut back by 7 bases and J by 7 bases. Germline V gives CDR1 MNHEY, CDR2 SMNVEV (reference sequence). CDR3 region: CASKGVGQGVRNIQYF. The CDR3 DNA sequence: TGTGCCAGCAAGGGGGTTGGGCAGGGGGTAAGGAACATTCAGTACTTC.

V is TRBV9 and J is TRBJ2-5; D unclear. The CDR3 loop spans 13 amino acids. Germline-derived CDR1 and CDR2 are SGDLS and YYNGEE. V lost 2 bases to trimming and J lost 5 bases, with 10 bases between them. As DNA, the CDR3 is TGTGCCAGCAGCGTGCTGGTCGGGGAGACCCAGTACTTC. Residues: CASSVLVGETQYF.

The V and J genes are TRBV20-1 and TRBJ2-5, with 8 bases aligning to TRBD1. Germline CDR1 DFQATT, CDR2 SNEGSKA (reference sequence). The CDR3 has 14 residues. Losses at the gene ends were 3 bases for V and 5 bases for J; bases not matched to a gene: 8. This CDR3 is CSARLSGGAETQYF. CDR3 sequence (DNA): TGCAGTGCTAGGCTTTCAGGGGGCGCGGAGACCCAGTACTTC.

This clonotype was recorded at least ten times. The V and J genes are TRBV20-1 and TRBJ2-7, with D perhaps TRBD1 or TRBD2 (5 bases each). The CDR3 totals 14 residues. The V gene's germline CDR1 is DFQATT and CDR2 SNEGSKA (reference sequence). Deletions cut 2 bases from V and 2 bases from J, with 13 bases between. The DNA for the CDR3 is TGCAGTGCTAGAAGGGACGGGGAAACCTACGAGCAGTACTTC. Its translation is CSARRDGETYEQYF.

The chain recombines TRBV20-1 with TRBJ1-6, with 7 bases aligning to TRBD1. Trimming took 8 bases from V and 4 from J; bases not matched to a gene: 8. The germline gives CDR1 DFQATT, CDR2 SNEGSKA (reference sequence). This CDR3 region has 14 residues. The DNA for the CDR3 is TGCAGTACACAACCGGGACAGTATAATTCACCCCTCCACTTT. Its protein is CSTQPGQYNSPLHF.

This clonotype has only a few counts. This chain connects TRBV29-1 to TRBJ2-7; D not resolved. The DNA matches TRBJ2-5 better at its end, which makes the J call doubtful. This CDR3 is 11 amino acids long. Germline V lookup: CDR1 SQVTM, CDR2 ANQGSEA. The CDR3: CSVREEQTQYF. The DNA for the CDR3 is TGCAGCGTTAGAGAGGAACAGACCCAGTACTTC.

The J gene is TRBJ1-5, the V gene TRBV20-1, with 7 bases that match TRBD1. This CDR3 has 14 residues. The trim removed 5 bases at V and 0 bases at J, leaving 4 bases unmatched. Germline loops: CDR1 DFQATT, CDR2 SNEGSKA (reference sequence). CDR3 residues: CSAWDSRSNQPQHF. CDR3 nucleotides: TGCAGTGCTTGGGACAGTCGTAGCAATCAGCCCCAGCATTTT.

The chain's CDR3 is CASSPRDTSYGYTF. DNA for the CDR3: TGTGCCAGCAGCCCCCGGGACACATCCTATGGCTACACCTTC. This sequence joins TRBV9 and TRBJ1-2, with a possible D match to TRBD1 (6 bases). V gave up 4 bases and J gave up 4 bases, with 14 bases separating them. Germline values: CDR1 SGDLS, CDR2 YYNGEE. The CDR3 covers 14 residues.

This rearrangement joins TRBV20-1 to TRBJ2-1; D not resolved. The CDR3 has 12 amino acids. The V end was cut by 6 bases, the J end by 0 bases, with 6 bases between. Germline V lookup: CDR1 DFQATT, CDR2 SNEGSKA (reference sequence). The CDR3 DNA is TGCAGTGCACTAAGCTCCTACAATGAGCAGTTCTTC. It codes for CSALSSYNEQFF.

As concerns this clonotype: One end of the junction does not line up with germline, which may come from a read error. The CDR3 spells CAGSLFPQPTYEQYF. CDR3 in DNA: TGTGCCGGCAGCTTATTCCCCCAGCCGACCTACGAGCAGTACTTC. The chain employs TRBV7-2 and TRBJ2-7; D uncertain. CDR1 is SGHTA, CDR2 FQGNSA, per germline. The CDR3 totals 15 residues.

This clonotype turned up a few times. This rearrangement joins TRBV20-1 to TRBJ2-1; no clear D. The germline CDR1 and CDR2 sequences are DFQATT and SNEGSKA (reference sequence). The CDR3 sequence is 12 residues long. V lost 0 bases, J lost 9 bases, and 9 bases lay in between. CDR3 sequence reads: CSAREGSREQFF. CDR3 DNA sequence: TGCAGTGCTAGAGAGGGATCCCGTGAGCAGTTCTTC.

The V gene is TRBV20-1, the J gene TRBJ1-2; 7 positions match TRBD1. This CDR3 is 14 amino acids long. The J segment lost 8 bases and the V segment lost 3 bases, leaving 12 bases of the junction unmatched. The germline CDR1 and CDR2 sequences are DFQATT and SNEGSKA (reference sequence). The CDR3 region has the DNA TGCAGTGCTAGTCCGGCAGGGGGAGATGAGGGCTACACCTTC. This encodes CSASPAGGDEGYTF.

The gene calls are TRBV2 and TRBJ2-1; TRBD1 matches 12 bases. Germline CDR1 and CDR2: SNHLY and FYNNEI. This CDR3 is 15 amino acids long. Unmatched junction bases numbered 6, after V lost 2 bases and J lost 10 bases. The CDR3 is CASSEMGQGANEQFF. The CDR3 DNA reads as TGTGCCAGCAGTGAAATGGGACAGGGGGCAAACGAGCAGTTCTTC.

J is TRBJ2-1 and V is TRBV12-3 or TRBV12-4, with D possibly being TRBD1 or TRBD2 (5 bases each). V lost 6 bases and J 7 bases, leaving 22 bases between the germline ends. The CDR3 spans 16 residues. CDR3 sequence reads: CASSPTGHRASNEQFF. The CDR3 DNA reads TGTGCCAGCAGCCCGACGGGGCATCGGGCATCAAATGAGCAGTTCTTC.

The CDR3 is CASSPGQPNYSGANVLTF. The CDR3 bases are TGTGCCAGCAGCCCGGGACAGCCTAACTACTCTGGGGCCAACGTCCTGACTTTC. V gene TRBV6-1 combines with J gene TRBJ2-6; 7 nucleotides line up with TRBD1. V shed 6 bases and J 0 bases; nucleotides not matched to a gene: 11. Germline V gives CDR1 MNHNS, CDR2 SASEGT. The CDR3 length is 18 residues.

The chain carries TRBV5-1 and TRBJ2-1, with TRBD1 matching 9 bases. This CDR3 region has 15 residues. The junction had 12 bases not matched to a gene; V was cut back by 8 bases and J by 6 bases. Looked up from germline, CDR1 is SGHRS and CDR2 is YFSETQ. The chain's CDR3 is CASNRPGQGVNEQFF. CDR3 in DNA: TGCGCCAGTAACCGTCCGGGACAGGGAGTCAATGAGCAGTTCTTC. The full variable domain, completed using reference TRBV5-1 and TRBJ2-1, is KAGVTQTPRYLIKTRGQQVTLSCSPISGHRSVSWYQQTPGQGLQFLFEYFSETQRNKGNFPGRFSGRQFSNSRSEMNVSTLELGDSALYLCASNRPGQGVNEQFFGPGTRLTVL.

The CDR3 nucleotides read TGTGCCAGCAGCTTAGACGTGACCCAGTACTTC. This translates into CASSLDVTQYF. The chain has TRBV7-2 and TRBJ2-7; unclear D gene. The better agreement between TRBJ2-5 and the DNA end casts doubt on the J call. CDR1 SGHTA and CDR2 FQGNSA come from the germline V gene. CDR3 length equals 11 residues.

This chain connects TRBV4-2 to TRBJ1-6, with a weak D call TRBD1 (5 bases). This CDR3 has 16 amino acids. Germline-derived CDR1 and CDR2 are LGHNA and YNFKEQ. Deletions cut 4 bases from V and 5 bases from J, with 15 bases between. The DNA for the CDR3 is TGTGCCAGCAGCCCAAGCCCCCGGGGGAATAATTCACCCCTCCACTTT. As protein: CASSPSPRGNNSPLHF.

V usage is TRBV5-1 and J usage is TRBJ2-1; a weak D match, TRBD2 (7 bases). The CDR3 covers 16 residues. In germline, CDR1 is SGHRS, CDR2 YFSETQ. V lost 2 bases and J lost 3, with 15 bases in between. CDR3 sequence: CASSLSGGLDYNEQFF. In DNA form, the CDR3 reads TGCGCCAGCAGCTTATCGGGGGGCCTTGACTACAATGAGCAGTTCTTC.

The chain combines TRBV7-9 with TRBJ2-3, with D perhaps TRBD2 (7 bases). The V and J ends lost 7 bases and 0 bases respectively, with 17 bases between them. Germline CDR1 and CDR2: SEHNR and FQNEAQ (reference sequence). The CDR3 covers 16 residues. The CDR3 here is CASTLTGGGSTDTQYF. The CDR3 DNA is TGTGCCAGCACCCTTACGGGGGGCGGTAGCACAGATACGCAGTATTTT.

The CDR3: CASRKTSGEATGPQQYF. The CDR3 DNA is TGCGCCAGCAGGAAGACTAGCGGGGAGGCAACAGGTCCGCAGCAGTATTTT. The J gene is TRBJ2-3, the V gene TRBV4-3; 11 nucleotides agree with TRBD2. V shed 6 bases, J shed 11 bases, and the junction held 19 bases outside the gene matches. The germline V gene has CDR1 LGHNA and CDR2 YSLEER. The CDR3 covers 17 residues.

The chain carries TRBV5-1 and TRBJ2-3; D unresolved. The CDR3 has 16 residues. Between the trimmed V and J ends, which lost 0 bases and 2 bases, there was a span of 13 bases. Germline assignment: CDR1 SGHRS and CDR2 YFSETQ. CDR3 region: CASSLAYDGSTDTQYF. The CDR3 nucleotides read TGCGCCAGCAGCTTGGCCTACGACGGGTCCACAGATACGCAGTATTTT.

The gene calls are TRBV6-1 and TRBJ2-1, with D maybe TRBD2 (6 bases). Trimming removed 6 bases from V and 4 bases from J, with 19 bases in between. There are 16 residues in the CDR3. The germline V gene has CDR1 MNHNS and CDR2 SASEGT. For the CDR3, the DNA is TGTGCCAGCAGGGCAGAACCGGGACTGCTATACAATGAGCAGTTCTTC. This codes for CASRAEPGLLYNEQFF.

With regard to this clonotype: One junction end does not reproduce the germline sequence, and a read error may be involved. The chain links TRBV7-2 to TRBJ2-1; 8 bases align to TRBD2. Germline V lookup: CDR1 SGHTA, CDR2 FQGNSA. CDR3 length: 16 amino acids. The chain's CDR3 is CACSPRAGAGDNEQFF. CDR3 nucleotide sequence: TGTGCCTGCAGCCCCAGGGCGGGAGCGGGGGACAATGAGCAGTTCTTC.